The T cell receptor (beta chain) under discussion was sequenced for a study of CD8 T cells in ankylosing spondylitis. The CDR3 consists of 16 residues. Trimming cost V 1 base and J 4 bases, with 14 bases left between them. CDR1 and CDR2 (germline): LGHDT, YNNKEL (reference sequence). This clonotype has more than one count but fewer than ten. Its target is unknown. Study-level findings and limits: Disease-linked clones had a CD8+ phenotype and relatively low frequency in peripheral blood. Clones linked to disease were reported to show significant enrichment in matched ankylosing spondylitis synovial fluid. What appeared characteristic of ankylosing spondylitis blood was a TCR beta motif of eight highly homologous variants.

With molecular barcodes, quantitative 5'-RACE was used to make the TCR beta libraries. Via MiXCR, TCRdb re-called the 5' RACE reads, giving one row per CDR3 protein. The sample contains around 770,000 distinct CDR3 sequences, around 19% of which appear only once. The clonotype was recovered from a male donor with ankylosing spondylitis. The V call is TRBV3-1, the J call TRBJ2-1; D is tentatively TRBD1 or TRBD2 (5 bases each). Sample: blood, either unsorted or a sorted T cell fraction (not recorded which). CDR3: CASSQVGDLQYNEQFF. CDR3 DNA: TGTGCCAGCAGCCAAGTTGGGGACCTACAATACAATGAGCAGTTCTTC.